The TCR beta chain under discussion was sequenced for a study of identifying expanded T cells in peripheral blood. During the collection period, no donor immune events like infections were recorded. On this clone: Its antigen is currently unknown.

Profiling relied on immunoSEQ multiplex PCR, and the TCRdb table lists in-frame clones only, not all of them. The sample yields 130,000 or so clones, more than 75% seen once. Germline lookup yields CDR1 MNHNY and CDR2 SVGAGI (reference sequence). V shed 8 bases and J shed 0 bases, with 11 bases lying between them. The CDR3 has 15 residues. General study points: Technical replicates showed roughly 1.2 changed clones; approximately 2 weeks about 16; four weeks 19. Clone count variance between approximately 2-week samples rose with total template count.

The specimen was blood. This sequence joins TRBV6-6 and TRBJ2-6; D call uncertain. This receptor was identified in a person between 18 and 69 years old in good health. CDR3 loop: CASARPSSGANVLTF. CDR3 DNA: TGTGCCAGCGCCAGGCCAAGCTCTGGGGCCAACGTCCTGACTTTC.